A single sample gave rise to the 4 T cell receptor beta chains below, sequenced in a study of CXCR3-negative and CXCR3-positive naive CD8 T cells. General study results and limits: Naive cells that were CXCR3-positive had more hydrophobic TRB CDR3s (compared with CXCR3-negative naive cells).

Their specific antigens are unknown. UMI-labeled 5' RACE yielded the TRB cDNA libraries. TCRdb reprocessed the 5' RACE reads and reports one entry per CDR3 protein, with no DNA. This sample's clone table lists over 150,000 distinct CDR3 sequences. The sequencing sample was made of naive CXCR3+ CD8+ T cells from blood. Indicated subset: CD45RO-CCR7+CD27+CD95- naive CD8+ T cells expressing CXCR3 (TNR3+). The receptor set was obtained from a human donor in good health. Some clones in this sample may be carry-over from other donors' samples.

The V call is TRBV7-9, the J call TRBJ1-2; TCRdb reports TRBD1, a call that lacks DNA to check it against. Germline CDR1 reads SEHNR; CDR2 reads FQNEAQ (reference sequence). The CDR3 totals 14 residues. The CDR3 spells CASSAGTPNYGYTF.

The rearrangement joins TRBV5-1 to TRBJ1-2. This CDR3 has 12 residues. The germline V gene has CDR1 SGHRS and CDR2 YFSETQ. CDR3 sequence reads: CASSLEGIGYTF. The full variable domain, rest sourced from reference TRBV5-1 and TRBJ1-2, is KAGVTQTPRYLIKTRGQQVTLSCSPISGHRSVSWYQQTPGQGLQFLFEYFSETQRNKGNFPGRFSGRQFSNSRSEMNVSTLELGDSALYLCASSLEGIGYTFGSGTRLTVV.

The chain combines TRBV29-1 with TRBJ2-7; TCRdb lists TRBD1, though no DNA is available to test this call. The CDR3 covers 13 residues. Germline CDR1 is SQVTM and CDR2 is ANQGSEA. The CDR3 loop is CSVTGDTADEQYF.

The J gene is TRBJ2-7, the V gene TRBV5-1; TCRdb's D call, TRBD1, is unchecked because there is no DNA. Looked up from germline, CDR1 is SGHRS and CDR2 is YFSETQ. The CDR3 sequence is 16 residues long. CDR3 region: CASSPLGLQISYEQYF.